This T cell receptor (beta chain) was recovered during a study of blood T cells in healthy people across ages. CDR1 MNHNS and CDR2 SASEGT come from the germline V gene. This CDR3 has 18 residues. Between the trimmed V and J ends, which lost 2 bases and 1 base, there was a span of 19 bases. The donors, aged roughly 6 to 95, were healthy Caucasians from Russia. The draw of peripheral blood yielded around 9.6 milliliters from each donor. Extraction yielded at least 5 micrograms of total RNA per sample. Combining a sample-barcoded 5' primer with a J-beta primer mix, a second PCR ran for about 7 to 12 cycles. Sequencing of every sample gave 3 million or more CDR3-containing paired-end reads. Using its own MiXCR run on the 5' RACE reads, TCRdb lists one record per CDR3 protein. The sample carries some 1.5 million distinct CDR3 sequences, approximately 28% recorded once.

The specimen was blood. The chain recombines TRBV6-1 with TRBJ2-3, with TRBD2 as a possible D gene (5 bases). The clonotype originates from a woman in her thirties in good health. The CDR3 region has the DNA TGTGCCAGCAGTGAATGGGTTGATCTTCGGCGGGGCACAGATACGCAGTATTTT. Its translation: CASSEWVDLRRGTDTQYF.